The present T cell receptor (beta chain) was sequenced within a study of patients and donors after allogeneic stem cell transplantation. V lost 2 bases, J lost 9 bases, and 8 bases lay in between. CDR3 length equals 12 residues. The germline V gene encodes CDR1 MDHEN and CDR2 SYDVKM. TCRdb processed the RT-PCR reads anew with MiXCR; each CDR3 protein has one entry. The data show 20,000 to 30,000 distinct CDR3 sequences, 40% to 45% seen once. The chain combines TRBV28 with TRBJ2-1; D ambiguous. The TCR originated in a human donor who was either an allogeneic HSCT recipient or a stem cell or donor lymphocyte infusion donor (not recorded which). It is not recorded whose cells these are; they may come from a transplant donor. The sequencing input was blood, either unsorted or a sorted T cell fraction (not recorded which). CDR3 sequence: CASSLLAGEQFF. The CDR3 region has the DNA TGTGCCAGCAGTTTACTGGCCGGTGAGCAGTTCTTC.